This T cell receptor (beta chain) was observed in a study of T cell responses to AZD1222 COVID-19 vaccine. This CDR3 contains 15 residues. Trimming took 4 bases from V and 3 from J, leaving 16 bases between them. CDR1 and CDR2 from the germline V gene are LGHNA and YSLEER. The data were produced by immunoSEQ multiplex PCR, yet TCRdb's version contains in-frame clones alone and is incomplete. This table holds about 99,000 clones, roughly 85% found once. The source is an adult in good health. The rearrangement joins TRBV4-3 to TRBJ2-7, with D possibly being TRBD1 (6 bases). The specimen comprised peripheral blood, sampled on day 0 of AZD1222 vaccination. CDR3 nucleotides: TGCGCCAGCAGCCCGGAGCACAGGGTTTACTACGAGCAGTACTTC. As protein: CASSPEHRVYYEQYF.